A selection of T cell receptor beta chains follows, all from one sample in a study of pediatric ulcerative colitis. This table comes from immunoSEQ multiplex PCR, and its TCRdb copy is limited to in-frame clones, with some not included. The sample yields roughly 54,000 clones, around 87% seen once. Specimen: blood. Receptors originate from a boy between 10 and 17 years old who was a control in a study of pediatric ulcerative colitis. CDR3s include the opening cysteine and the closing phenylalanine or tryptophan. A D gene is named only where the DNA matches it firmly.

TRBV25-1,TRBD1,CASSTSGTGGGEQYF
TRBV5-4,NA,CASSLSAEDEKLFF
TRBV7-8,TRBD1,CASSLKRIGTGFYGYTF
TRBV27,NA,CASSSWTDEQFF
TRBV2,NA,CASSEPQLIAPDTQYF
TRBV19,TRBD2,CASSIGLAASYEQYF
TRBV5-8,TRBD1,CASRSGTGAYSNQPQHF
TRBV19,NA,CASSIWGLQETQYF
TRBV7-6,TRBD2,CASSPGQGGLRQETQYF
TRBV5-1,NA,CASSLVGITTEAFF
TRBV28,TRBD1,CASSLDEYRGSRSNQPQHF
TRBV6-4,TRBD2,CASSPSGEGFHEQYF
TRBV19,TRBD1,CATRRDRSTDTQYF
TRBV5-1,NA,CASSLGFRETQYF
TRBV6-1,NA,CASSEARVGNYEQYF
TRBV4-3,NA,CASSQWDFEGQPQHF
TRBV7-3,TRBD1,CASSLTWTGPYEQYF
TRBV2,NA,CASDLTDNEQFF
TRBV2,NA,CASHRGGTDTQYF
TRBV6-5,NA,CASRNRWYSNTEAFF
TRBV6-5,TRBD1,CASSFLDREGGYTF
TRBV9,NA,CASSATAYADEQYF
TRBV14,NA,CASSQAGGYEQYF
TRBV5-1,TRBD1,CASRSGTGSEKLFF
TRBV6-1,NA,CASSEWEGETEAFF
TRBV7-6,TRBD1,CASSLAGDSSYGYTF
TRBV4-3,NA,CASSQKFRANPGMNTEAFF
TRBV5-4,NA,CASSLLASTDTQYF
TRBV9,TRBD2,CASSEEMDSGGSDNEQFF
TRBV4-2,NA,CASSQDYRTGELFF
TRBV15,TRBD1,CATSTGQGRSSYEQYF
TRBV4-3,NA,CASSQDNSFEAFF
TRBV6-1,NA,CASSEAVWMGYEQYF
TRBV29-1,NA,CSVEYRVNEQFF
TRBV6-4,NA,CASSARPPGTGNTIYF
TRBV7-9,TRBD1,CASSLASVTGVEKLFF
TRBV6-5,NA,CASRDNEQFF